A selection of T cell receptor beta chains follows, all from one sample in a study of T cell responses to AZD1222 COVID-19 vaccine. Sequencing was performed with immunoSEQ multiplex PCR; in TCRdb, only in-frame clones are kept and a portion is missing. The table has over 100,000 clones, more than 85% seen once. Here the sequenced sample was peripheral blood, taken on day 0 of AZD1222 vaccination. These receptors were taken from an adult in good health. The CDR3 runs from the conserved cysteine through the conserved F or W. The order of the fields is V gene, CDR3 protein.

V: TRBV7-9; CDR3: CASSPTGANYGYTF
V: TRBV7-9; CDR3: CASFGTGSGKQYF
V: TRBV5-6; CDR3: CASSFRRDNQPQHF
V: TRBV19; CDR3: CASSIVGGATGVTEAFF
V: TRBV30; CDR3: CAWRPKGVQETQYF
V: TRBV7-6; CDR3: CASSRGLAGGLDNEQFF
V: TRBV27; CDR3: CASALRAQGGYSNQPQHF
V: TRBV9; CDR3: CASSLGLGQETQYF
V: TRBV27; CDR3: CASSPSLAYEQYF
V: TRBV19; CDR3: CASRTDRRKNTEAFF
V: TRBV6-2/TRBV6-3; CDR3: CASSYVPRVAYEQYF
V: TRBV7-3; CDR3: CASSLRTRQGLNTGELFF
V: TRBV7-2; CDR3: CASSYRLGHNEQFF
V: TRBV3-1/TRBV3-2; CDR3: CASSPLGASAYEQYF
V: TRBV5-6; CDR3: CASSWWGQGVRGYTF
V: TRBV6-4; CDR3: CASSDNLTGLENQPQHF
V: TRBV12-3/TRBV12-4; CDR3: CASSLEETQYF
V: TRBV6-2/TRBV6-3; CDR3: CASSYGTGNANEQYF
V: TRBV5-8; CDR3: CASSLFLAGANVLTF
V: TRBV12-3/TRBV12-4; CDR3: CASSPGTGSPLHF
V: TRBV4-2; CDR3: CASSPGPGDEQYF
V: TRBV6-5; CDR3: CASRLDSYTEAFF
V: TRBV27; CDR3: CASSYHYGYTF
V: TRBV6-5; CDR3: CASSYSPQGGYEQYF
V: TRBV24-1; CDR3: CATSSILRGYTF
V: TRBV7-2; CDR3: CASSSSFNEQFF
V: TRBV7-2; CDR3: CASSLIGNTEAFF
V: TRBV30; CDR3: CAWSPRPMGYGYTF
V: TRBV5-4; CDR3: CASSPGTSGRSDTQYF
V: TRBV2; CDR3: CASTEEGQETQYF
V: TRBV7-2; CDR3: CASSLVAADEQYF
V: TRBV6-5; CDR3: CAGGHRGSSGNTIYF
V: TRBV7-3; CDR3: CASSYYSSPADTQYF
V: TRBV15; CDR3: CATRPGTSGREWNEQFF
V: TRBV6-5; CDR3: CASIQEQGRTEAFF
V: TRBV7-2; CDR3: CASSLGGQDQPQHF
V: TRBV7-2; CDR3: CASSLEMNTGELFF
V: TRBV2; CDR3: CASSYGTSGSSTGELFF
V: TRBV6-6; CDR3: CASSRPGTGNSLYGYTF
V: TRBV9; CDR3: CASRGPGRDNPTNYGYTF
V: TRBV30; CDR3: CASTSSPGTSGSLYEQYF
V: TRBV19; CDR3: CASSPGTGDRAFF
V: TRBV28; CDR3: CASFTRGSANEKLFF
V: TRBV19; CDR3: CASRGVSSYNEQFF
V: TRBV5-1; CDR3: CASSPRDANYGYTF
V: TRBV3-1/TRBV3-2; CDR3: CASSQASGAFSGANVLTF
V: TRBV6-2/TRBV6-3; CDR3: CASSFRLGNEQFF
V: TRBV5-5; CDR3: CASSPGPWETQYF
V: TRBV28; CDR3: CASSLVGDPYEQYF
V: TRBV27; CDR3: CASSLSQGLTEAFF